The rows below give T cell receptor beta chains drawn from one sample of a study of glioma-infiltrating T cells. Each CDR3 protein gets one entry after TCRdb re-called the multiplex PCR reads with MiXCR. The sample comprises around 180,000 distinct CDR3 sequences, around 40% of which are singletons, and around 5% rests with the top ten. Material for sequencing was glioma tissue, nonneoplastic brain tissue, or PBMCs (not recorded which). The receptors were gathered from a human donor with low-grade glioma or glioblastoma, undergoing nonglioma brain surgery, or in good health (not recorded which). The CDR3 runs from the conserved cysteine through the conserved F or W. A D gene is named only where the DNA matches it firmly. Clone size is shown for a subset of rows, as once, few, many or a class of expanded clone.

clone_size: once
v_call: TRBV20-1
d_call: TRBD1
j_call: TRBJ1-1
cdr3_nt: TGCAGTGCTAGGACAGGGGAAACGGTTGAAGCGTTCTTT
cdr3_aa: CSARTGETVEAFF

clone_size: .
v_call: TRBV18
d_call: .
j_call: TRBJ1-5
cdr3_nt: TGTGCCAGCTCACACTCCCCAGGGAGAAGCAATCAGCCCAAGCATTTT
cdr3_aa: CASSHSPGRSNQPKHF

clone_size: once
v_call: TRBV4-1
d_call: TRBD2
j_call: TRBJ2-7
cdr3_nt: TGCGCCAGCAGCCAAGATTCGGCTAGCGGGAGCGCCGAGCAGTACTTC
cdr3_aa: CASSQDSASGSAEQYF

clone_size: .
v_call: TRBV7-8
d_call: .
j_call: TRBJ2-1
cdr3_nt: TGTGCCAGCGATACAGTGGCTGCGACTGAGCAGTTCTTC
cdr3_aa: CASDTVAATEQFF

clone_size: many
v_call: TRBV2
d_call: .
j_call: TRBJ1-6
cdr3_nt: TGTGCCAGCAGCACCTCGGCAGGGGAGAATTCACCCCTCCACTTT
cdr3_aa: CASSTSAGENSPLHF

clone_size: many
v_call: TRBV20-1
d_call: .
j_call: TRBJ1-5
cdr3_nt: TGCAGTGCTAGAGAGACAGCTAGCAATCAGCCCCAGCATTTT
cdr3_aa: CSARETASNQPQHF

clone_size: many
v_call: TRBV6-1
d_call: TRBD2
j_call: TRBJ2-3
cdr3_nt: TGTGCCAGCTTTCCGAGACTAGCGGGAGTTCTTAGCACAGATACGCAGTATTTT
cdr3_aa: CASFPRLAGVLSTDTQYF

clone_size: .
v_call: TRBV5-1
d_call: .
j_call: TRBJ1-1
cdr3_nt: TGCGCCAGCAGCTCAAGGGCCGAGAACACTGAAGCTTTCTTT
cdr3_aa: CASSSRAENTEAFF

clone_size: .
v_call: TRBV6-1
d_call: .
j_call: TRBJ2-1
cdr3_nt: TGTTCCAGCAGTGAAGGCCCCCAGAATGGGCAGTTCTTC
cdr3_aa: CSSSEGPQNGQFF

clone_size: .
v_call: TRBV6-6
d_call: .
j_call: TRBJ2-3
cdr3_nt: TGTGCCAGCAGTGGCTCAGGGGGGGCAAGACGAGATACGCAGTATTTT
cdr3_aa: CASSGSGGARRDTQYF

clone_size: many
v_call: TRBV7-9
d_call: .
j_call: TRBJ1-1
cdr3_nt: TGTGCCAGCAGCTTCGAGGAGAACACTGAAGCTTTCTTT
cdr3_aa: CASSFEENTEAFF